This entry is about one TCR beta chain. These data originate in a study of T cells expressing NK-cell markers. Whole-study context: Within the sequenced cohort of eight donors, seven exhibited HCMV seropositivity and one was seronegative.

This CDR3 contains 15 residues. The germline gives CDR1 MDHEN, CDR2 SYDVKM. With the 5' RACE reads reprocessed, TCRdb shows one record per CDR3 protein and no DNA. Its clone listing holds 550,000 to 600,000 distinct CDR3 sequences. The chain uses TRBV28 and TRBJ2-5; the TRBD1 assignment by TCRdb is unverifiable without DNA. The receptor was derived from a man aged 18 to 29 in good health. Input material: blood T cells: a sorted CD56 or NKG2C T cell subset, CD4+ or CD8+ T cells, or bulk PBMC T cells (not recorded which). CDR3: CASSLNRGVGETQYF.